Listed below are T cell receptor beta chains from one sample, sequenced in a study of shared T cell receptors in the human thymus. The repertoire was sequenced with immunoSEQ multiplex PCR; TCRdb's copy has only in-frame clones and lacks some. The table records hundreds of thousands of clones, roughly 88% of them present only once. The same data also went into a second study, on human thymus T cells.

The sequenced material came from thymocytes. The receptors stem from a boy under two years old with a congenital heart defect. Both conserved end residues are part of each CDR3. D genes are given only for firm matches.

CDR3aa	v_gene	j_gene	d_gene
CASSQDASGSYEQYF	TRBV4-3	TRBJ2-7	TRBD2
CASSPPVSGGTYGYTF	TRBV18	TRBJ1-2	-
CASSSRSTVSGANVLTF	TRBV28	TRBJ2-6	-
CASSQDWAGVPEQYF	TRBV4-1	TRBJ2-7	TRBD2
CATSSAGTSSRPSPYEQYF	TRBV15	TRBJ2-7	TRBD2
CASSEARNYGYTF	TRBV10-1	TRBJ1-2	-
CASSQGNSYEQYF	TRBV19	TRBJ2-7	-
CASSSPGGELFF	TRBV7-6	TRBJ2-2	-
CASRTGAGTEAFF	TRBV13	TRBJ1-1	TRBD1
CAISTTSGCEQFF	TRBV10-3	TRBJ2-1	TRBD2
CASSFLGNTIYF	TRBV13	TRBJ1-3	-
CASSPRREALPVEQYF	TRBV28	TRBJ2-7	TRBD2
CASSLGNSGRPRTDTQYF	TRBV7-9	TRBJ2-3	TRBD2
CAWSGGGPYEQYF	TRBV30	TRBJ2-7	-
CAWTLGGVANEKLFF	TRBV30	TRBJ1-4	-
CSVEARYRYGYTF	TRBV29-1	TRBJ1-2	-
CASSGRGNEQFF	TRBV5-5	TRBJ2-1	-
CAISTRQTQETQYF	TRBV10-3	TRBJ2-5	-
CAWSVLDTQYF	TRBV30	TRBJ2-3	-
CASSPRLAGVDTQYF	TRBV9	TRBJ2-3	TRBD2
CASSPDRGGYEQYF	TRBV27	TRBJ2-7	TRBD1
CASSPGEGGPVGELFF	TRBV4-3	TRBJ2-2	-
CASSWTSGNHEQYF	TRBV10-1	TRBJ2-7	TRBD2
CASTPGDRINQPQHF	TRBV19	TRBJ1-5	TRBD1
CASSQGTSDDYEQYF	TRBV27	TRBJ2-7	TRBD2
CASSHRDNEQFF	TRBV4-3	TRBJ2-1	-
CASGLVPGQGAGDTQYF	TRBV12-5	TRBJ2-3	TRBD1
CASTPGTGLGEQFF	TRBV19	TRBJ2-1	TRBD1
CASSSSGRGRGTYEQYF	TRBV19	TRBJ2-7	TRBD2
CASSLAQGGGGELFF	TRBV5-5	TRBJ2-2	-
CASSLSRQGLQETQYF	TRBV5-1	TRBJ2-5	-
CASSLESDNSGNTIYF	TRBV7-8	TRBJ1-3	-
CASGLRGAGEDEQYF	TRBV15	TRBJ2-7	TRBD2
CASSRGGCEKLFF	TRBV5-6	TRBJ1-4	-
CATSRVQRPDSYEQYF	TRBV15	TRBJ2-7	-
CAISESGEGSQPQHF	TRBV10-3	TRBJ1-5	-
CASSQDGCPNTGELFF	TRBV4-2	TRBJ2-2	-
CASSLTPRFEQYF	TRBV7-7	TRBJ2-7	-
CASSGWGGETNYGYTF	TRBV19	TRBJ1-2	-
CASSIVGQGNTEAFF	TRBV19	TRBJ1-1	TRBD1
CASSLTSGAETQYF	TRBV5-1	TRBJ2-5	TRBD2
CASSLDLKPPLYNEQFF	TRBV11-2	TRBJ2-1	-
CASSSLGGLPRAYEQYF	TRBV28	TRBJ2-7	-
CASSLGLTGGLDEQYF	TRBV5-8	TRBJ2-7	TRBD1
CASTARGKETQYF	TRBV25-1	TRBJ2-5	-